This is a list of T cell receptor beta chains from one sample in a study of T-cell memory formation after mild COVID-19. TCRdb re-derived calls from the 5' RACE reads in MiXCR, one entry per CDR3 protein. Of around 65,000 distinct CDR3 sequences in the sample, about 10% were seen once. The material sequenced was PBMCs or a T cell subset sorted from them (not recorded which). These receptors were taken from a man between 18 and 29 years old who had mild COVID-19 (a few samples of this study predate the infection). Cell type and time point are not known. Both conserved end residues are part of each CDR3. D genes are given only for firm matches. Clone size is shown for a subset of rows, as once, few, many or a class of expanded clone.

CASSQGTANYEQYF	TGCGCCAGCAGCCAAGGGACAGCGAACTACGAGCAGTACTTC	-	TRBJ2-7	few	TRBV4-3
CASSFSGVGEQFF	TGTGCCAGCAGCTTCTCGGGGGTGGGTGAGCAGTTCTTC	-	TRBJ2-1	-	TRBV7-8
CASSQDRAGYTQYF	TGCGCCAGCAGCCAAGATCGGGCGGGTTATACGCAGTATTTT	-	TRBJ2-3	many	TRBV4-3
CASSFAGGPYEQYF	TGTGCCAGCAGCTTCGCGGGGGGGCCGTACGAGCAGTACTTC	TRBD2	TRBJ2-7	-	TRBV7-2
CASSLGGSGVNIQYF	TGCGCCAGCAGCTTGGGAGGTAGCGGAGTAAACATTCAGTACTTC	-	TRBJ2-4	-	TRBV5-1
CASSQDYTSGFTDTQYF	TGCGCCAGCAGCCAAGATTACACTAGCGGGTTCACAGATACGCAGTATTTT	TRBD2	TRBJ2-3	many	TRBV4-1
CASSPGSSTGELFF	TGTGCCAGCAGCCCCGGGTCCTCCACCGGGGAGCTGTTTTTT	-	TRBJ2-2	many	TRBV12-3/TRBV12-4
CASSPVTGSAQYF	TGTGCCAGCAGCCCGGTGACTGGGTCCGCGCAGTATTTT	-	TRBJ2-3	few	TRBV3-1
CSVDLDGNYGYTF	TGCAGCGTTGACTTGGACGGGAACTATGGCTACACCTTC	-	TRBJ1-2	few	TRBV29-1
CASSQDWGADTQYF	TGCGCCAGCAGCCAAGACTGGGGGGCAGATACGCAGTATTTT	-	TRBJ2-3	few	TRBV4-3
CASSRSGGYNEQFF	TGTGCCAGCAGTAGAAGCGGGGGTTACAATGAGCAGTTCTTC	TRBD2	TRBJ2-1	-	TRBV7-9
CASTRSSNTGELFF	TGCGCCAGCACCCGAAGTTCGAACACCGGGGAGCTGTTTTTT	-	TRBJ2-2	-	TRBV5-1
CASSVTGTQETQYF	TGTGCCAGCAGCGTAACCGGGACGCAAGAGACCCAGTACTTC	-	TRBJ2-5	few	TRBV9
CASSLATSGGAGETQYF	TGTGCCAGCAGCTTGGCAACTAGCGGGGGGGCAGGAGAGACCCAGTACTTC	TRBD2	TRBJ2-5	many	TRBV5-5
CASSAPGSGGVGTQYF	TGTGCCAGCAGCGCCCCGGGTAGCGGGGGGGTCGGGACCCAGTACTTC	TRBD2	TRBJ2-5	few	TRBV7-2
CASSQAGLNNSPLHF	TGCGCCAGCAGCCAAGCGGGTTTAAATAATTCACCCCTCCACTTT	-	TRBJ1-6	few	TRBV4-1
CATSRDAPGDEQFF	TGTGCCACCAGCAGAGATGCCCCCGGGGATGAGCAGTTCTTC	-	TRBJ2-1	few	TRBV15
CASSPGQGALSGANVLTF	TGTGCCAGCAGCCCGGGACAGGGCGCCCTCTCTGGGGCCAACGTCCTGACTTTC	TRBD1	TRBJ2-6	-	TRBV5-5
CASSSDSTGWDEQYF	TGCGCCAGCAGTAGCGACTCGACAGGGTGGGACGAGCAGTACTTC	TRBD1	TRBJ2-7	few	TRBV5-1
CASSYSQVISGNTIYF	TGTGCCAGCAGTTACTCACAGGTTATCTCTGGAAACACCATATATTTT	-	TRBJ1-3	-	TRBV6-5
CSVTGQGGMVSYNEQFF	TGCAGCGTAACGGGACAGGGAGGGATGGTCTCCTACAATGAGCAGTTCTTC	TRBD1	TRBJ2-1	many	TRBV29-1
CASSWGQGATNEKLFF	TGTGCCAGCAGCTGGGGACAGGGGGCAACTAATGAAAAACTGTTTTTT	TRBD1	TRBJ1-4	once	TRBV11-2
CSALSSGRGETQYF	TGCAGTGCCCTGAGTTCAGGGCGTGGGGAGACCCAGTACTTC	-	TRBJ2-5	few	TRBV20-1
CSASRSGGGINEQFF	TGCAGTGCCAGCCGGTCTGGCGGGGGTATCAATGAGCAGTTCTTC	TRBD2	TRBJ2-1	many	TRBV20-1
CASSVDYTQPQHF	TGTGCCAGCAGCGTAGATTATACTCAGCCCCAGCATTTT	-	TRBJ1-5	few	TRBV9
CASSLAPGDYGYTF	TGCGCCAGCAGCTTGGCCCCAGGGGACTATGGCTACACCTTC	-	TRBJ1-2	-	TRBV5-1